These 25 T cell receptor beta chains share one sample of origin, sequenced in a study of blood T cell repertoires in COVID-19. Sequenced by immunoSEQ multiplex PCR; TCRdb stores in-frame clones only, minus some. The sample holds about 46,000 clones, about 89% seen once. Input material: peripheral blood. The receptors originated from a human donor in a cohort sampled during active COVID-19.

The gene calls are TRBV28 and TRBJ2-7; D gene uncertain. Trimming stripped 7 bases from V and 0 bases from J, with 7 bases between. Per the germline V gene, CDR1 is MDHEN and CDR2 is SYDVKM. The CDR3 sequence is 12 residues long. The CDR3, as DNA: TGTGCCAGCAACCCAGGCTCCTACGAGCAGTACTTC. It specifies CASNPGSYEQYF.

V is TRBV9 and J is TRBJ2-1, with D possibly being TRBD2 (5 bases). This CDR3 has 15 residues. Trimming removed 7 bases at V and 2 bases at J, with 16 bases between. CDR1 is SGDLS, CDR2 YYNGEE, per germline. The CDR3 here is CASGRDAKAYNEQFF. The CDR3 DNA sequence: TGTGCCAGCGGGAGAGACGCAAAGGCCTACAATGAGCAGTTCTTC. Based on the CDR3 plus reference TRBV9 and TRBJ2-1, the full variable domain is DSGVTQTPKHLITATGQRVTLRCSPRSGDLSVYWYQQSLDQGLQFLIQYYNGEERAKGNILERFSAQQFPDLHSELNLSSLELGDSALYFCASGRDAKAYNEQFFGPGTRLTVL.

The V and J genes are TRBV10-3 and TRBJ1-1, with D maybe TRBD1 (5 bases). Germline V gives CDR1 ENHRY, CDR2 SYGVKD. This CDR3 contains 14 residues. Trimming cost V 3 bases and J 0 bases, with 8 bases left between them. The CDR3 region is CAISDPGLNTEAFF. As DNA, the CDR3 is TGTGCCATCAGTGACCCAGGGTTGAACACTGAAGCTTTCTTT.

V is TRBV5-4 and J is TRBJ2-7, with 12 bases lining up with TRBD2. The CDR3 is 15 residues long. The germline V gene has CDR1 SGHNT and CDR2 YYREEE (reference sequence). With 4 bases clipped from V and 3 bases from J, the junction kept 5 bases outside the gene matches. Written as DNA, the CDR3 is TGTGCCAGCAGCCCTGGGACTAGCGGGCACTACGAGCAGTACTTC. Translating gives CASSPGTSGHYEQYF.

This chain links TRBV2 with TRBJ1-3, with D unresolved. The CDR3 sequence is 16 residues long. The germline gives CDR1 SNHLY, CDR2 FYNNEI. Trimming stripped 2 bases from V and 0 bases from J, with 11 bases between. The CDR3 loop is CASSEPRANSGNTIYF. The CDR3 DNA follows: TGTGCCAGCAGTGAACCGCGGGCAAACTCTGGAAACACCATATATTTT.

The CDR3 bases are TGTGCCACCAGTGATTTGCGGACAGGGGATACGCAGTATTTT. As protein: CATSDLRTGDTQYF. This chain connects TRBV24-1 to TRBJ2-3, with 8 bases lining up with TRBD1. Germline V gene lookup returns CDR1 KGHDR and CDR2 SFDVKD. The J segment lost 6 bases and the V segment lost 0 bases, leaving 1 base of the junction unmatched. There are 14 residues in the CDR3.

This chain links TRBV9 with TRBJ2-3, with 10 bases that match TRBD2. CDR3 length: 18 amino acids. The V gene's germline CDR1 is SGDLS and CDR2 YYNGEE. V lost 4 bases and J lost 6; bases outside the gene matches: 17. CDR3 sequence reads: CASSPSGLAGVSSDTQYF. The DNA of the CDR3 is TGTGCCAGCAGCCCGTCTGGGCTAGCGGGAGTATCGTCTGATACGCAGTATTTT.

This rearrangement joins TRBV2 to TRBJ2-1, with 15 nucleotides matching TRBD2. The V gene end was trimmed by 6 bases and the J gene end by 5 bases; junction bases not matched to a gene: 5. The germline V gene encodes CDR1 SNHLY and CDR2 FYNNEI. The CDR3 is 16 residues long. The CDR3 region has the DNA TGTGCCAGCAGCGGAGGACTAGCGGGGGGGCACAATGAGCAGTTCTTC. This gives the protein CASSGGLAGGHNEQFF.

The chain has TRBV27 and TRBJ2-1, with 9 bases identical to TRBD1. The CDR3 spans 14 residues. V lost 3 bases to trimming and J lost 6 bases; unmatched junction nucleotides: 3. Germline V gene lookup returns CDR1 MNHEY and CDR2 SMNVEV (reference sequence). CDR3 sequence: CASSFPGQGNEQFF. CDR3 sequence (DNA): TGTGCCAGCAGTTTCCCGGGACAGGGCAATGAGCAGTTCTTC.

This chain links TRBV28 with TRBJ1-1; no firm D call. The CDR3 has 12 amino acids. Trimming stripped 5 bases from V and 11 bases from J, with 15 bases between. The germline V gene has CDR1 MDHEN and CDR2 SYDVKM. The CDR3 sequence: CASSPRGLRAFF. CDR3 coding DNA: TGTGCCAGCAGTCCCCGGGGTCTAAGGGCTTTCTTT.

V gene TRBV12-3 or TRBV12-4 combines with J gene TRBJ2-2; a possible D gene is TRBD1 (5 bases). This CDR3 spans 13 amino acids. The ends were cut back, 7 bases at V and 7 bases at J, with 13 bases in the middle. The CDR3 nucleotides are TGTGCCAGCACCTACCCCCAGGGCGGGGAGCTGTTTTTT. Translation gives CASTYPQGGELFF.

The rearrangement uses TRBV5-1 and TRBJ2-1; D is unclear. With 0 bases removed from V and 0 bases from J, the gap between germline ends came to 7 bases. Germline CDR1 reads SGHRS; CDR2 reads YFSETQ. This CDR3 has 15 amino acids. CDR3 DNA: TGCGCCAGCAGCTTGGGCGGAAGCTCCTACAATGAGCAGTTCTTC. Translation gives CASSLGGSSYNEQFF. The full variable domain, in which reference TRBV5-1 and TRBJ2-1 provide the parts outside the CDR3, is KAGVTQTPRYLIKTRGQQVTLSCSPISGHRSVSWYQQTPGQGLQFLFEYFSETQRNKGNFPGRFSGRQFSNSRSEMNVSTLELGDSALYLCASSLGGSSYNEQFFGPGTRLTVL.

The rearrangement joins TRBV5-1 to TRBJ1-3, with D unresolved. The CDR3 runs to 13 residues. V lost 1 base and J lost 4, with 6 bases in between. CDR1 is SGHRS, CDR2 YFSETQ, per germline. CDR3 bases: TGCGCCAGCAGCTTGACCAGGGGAAACACCATATATTTT. This encodes CASSLTRGNTIYF.

The J gene is TRBJ2-6, the V gene TRBV28; D perhaps matches TRBD1 (6 bases). Germline CDR1 MDHEN, CDR2 SYDVKM. The CDR3 is 16 amino acids. V was clipped by 2 bases and J by 0 bases, with 8 bases between them. CDR3 sequence (DNA): TGTGCCAGCAGTTTAAGGGGGAACTCTGGGGCCAACGTCCTGACTTTC. It is translated as CASSLRGNSGANVLTF.

The rearrangement joins TRBV5-1 to TRBJ2-7, with TRBD1 matching 8 bases. The CDR3 is 16 amino acids. Trimming cost V 0 bases and J 0 bases; bases outside gene matches: 5. The germline V gene has CDR1 SGHRS and CDR2 YFSETQ. CDR3 bases: TGCGCCAGCAGCTTGGGGAAAGGGACAGGCTCCTACGAGCAGTACTTC. Encoded protein: CASSLGKGTGSYEQYF.

This clone was seen just once. The chain joins TRBV9 to TRBJ2-5; maybe TRBD1 (5 bases). Germline V CDR1 and CDR2: SGDLS, YYNGEE. This CDR3 has 16 amino acids. V gave up 0 bases and J gave up 4 bases, with 16 bases separating them. CDR3 residues: CASSVEGLQGGETQYF. In DNA form, the CDR3 reads TGTGCCAGCAGCGTAGAGGGCTTGCAGGGTGGAGAGACCCAGTACTTC.

The V gene is TRBV6-6, the J gene TRBJ1-2; D call uncertain. Germline V gene data show CDR1 as MNHNY and CDR2 as SVGAGI (reference sequence). The ends were cut back, 0 bases at V and 2 bases at J, with 7 bases in the middle. The CDR3 runs to 14 residues. The DNA for the CDR3 is TGTGCCAGCAGTTACTCGACACCAAACTATGGCTACACCTTC. Protein product: CASSYSTPNYGYTF.

V and J are TRBV11-2 and TRBJ1-4; unclear D gene. Germline assignment: CDR1 SGHAT and CDR2 FQNNGV. This CDR3 spans 11 amino acids. Trimming shortened V by 5 bases and J by 8 bases, and 6 bases separated the two germline ends. CDR3 nucleotide sequence: TGTGCCAGCAGCCCCAAAGAAAAACTGTTTTTT. The encoded protein is CASSPKEKLFF.

The V call is TRBV11-1, the J call TRBJ1-1, with D unclear. Trimming left V 7 bases short and J 4 bases short, with 16 bases between. CDR1 SGHAT and CDR2 FQDESV come from the germline V gene (reference sequence). The CDR3 covers 14 residues. The CDR3 DNA sequence: TGTGCCAGCACCTCGAGCCGAGGTTTCACTGAAGCTTTCTTT. This encodes CASTSSRGFTEAFF.

This chain links TRBV6-2 or TRBV6-3 with TRBJ1-2; TRBD1 aligns across 7 bases. Per the germline V gene, CDR1 is MNHEY and CDR2 is SVGEGT. The CDR3 extends over 15 amino acids. Unmatched junction bases numbered 6, after V lost 5 bases and J lost 0 bases. The CDR3 DNA is TGTGCCAGCAGTGTCCGGGACAGAGCTAACTATGGCTACACCTTC. Its protein is CASSVRDRANYGYTF.

The rearrangement links TRBV5-4 to TRBJ2-2, with D unclear. V shed 4 bases and J shed 8 bases, with 9 bases lying between them. The CDR3 is 12 amino acids. Per the germline V gene, CDR1 is SGHNT and CDR2 is YYREEE (reference sequence). The CDR3 sequence is CASSIWAGELFF. CDR3 bases: TGTGCCAGCAGCATTTGGGCAGGGGAGCTGTTTTTT.

The gene calls are TRBV21-1 and TRBJ2-5; the D call TRBD1 from the table was never checked on the DNA. TRBV21-1 corresponds to a pseudogene. This CDR3 region has 14 residues. The CDR3 nucleotides are TGTGCCAGCAGCAAAGAGGACAGGGAAGAGACCCAGTACTTC. Protein: CASSKEDREETQYF.

The genes are TRBV19 and TRBJ1-5; perhaps TRBD1 as D (6 bases). Trimming pared 4 bases from V and 4 bases from J, leaving 14 bases between. Germline CDR1 is LNHDA and CDR2 is SQIVND (reference sequence). The CDR3 is made up of 15 amino acids. The CDR3 DNA sequence: TGTGCCAGTAGTACAGGGGCGCGGGGGAATCAGCCCCAGCATTTT. Residues: CASSTGARGNQPQHF. The entire variable domain, with the rest obtained from reference TRBV19 and TRBJ1-5, is as follows: DGGITQSPKYLFRKEGQNVTLSCEQNLNHDAMYWYRQDPGQGLRLIYYSQIVNDFQKGDIAEGYSVSREKKESFPLTVTSAQKNPTAFYLCASSTGARGNQPQHFGDGTRLSIL.

This chain connects TRBV24-1 to TRBJ1-4; a possible D gene is TRBD1 (5 bases). The V end was cut by 12 bases, the J end by 8 bases, with 12 bases between. CDR1 is KGHDR, CDR2 SFDVKD, per germline. This CDR3 is built from 11 residues. DNA of the CDR3: TGTGCCCCGACAGTCCTCGAAAAACTGTTTTTT. Translating it yields CAPTVLEKLFF.

This rearrangement joins TRBV9 to TRBJ2-3; possible D gene TRBD2, 7 bases. The CDR3 length is 16 residues. Germline V lookup: CDR1 SGDLS, CDR2 YYNGEE. V lost 0 bases to trimming and J lost 2 bases, with 13 bases between them. The CDR3 region is CASSVVGGGATDTQYF. The CDR3 nucleotides are TGTGCCAGCAGCGTAGTTGGTGGGGGGGCCACAGATACGCAGTATTTT.